This TCR beta chain was sequenced during a study of T cells in localized non-small cell lung cancer. With respect to this clone: Its antigen is undetermined.

The V end lost 7 bases, the J end lost 6 bases, and 13 bases lay between the germline ends. CDR1 is SGDLS and CDR2 is YYNGEE in the germline V gene. The CDR3 contains 13 residues. Regarding the study as a whole: Adjacent lung tissue had a median around 50 of the top 100 clones found in the tumor.

Data came from immunoSEQ multiplex PCR; TCRdb stores just in-frame clones and leaves some out. In the table there are fewer than 3,500 clones, around 20% of which are singletons. The clonotype comes from a man between 40 and 75 years old with stage I lung adenocarcinoma. The chain employs TRBV9 and TRBJ1-4; a possible D gene is TRBD1 (5 bases). The sample here was lung tumor tissue, taken before any cancer treatment. CDR3 coding DNA: TGTGCCAGCCGGGCAGGGATGGATGAAAAACTGTTTTTT. Its protein is CASRAGMDEKLFF.